Listed below are T cell receptor beta chains from one sample, sequenced in a study of shared clonotypes between healthy human individuals. The method was immunoSEQ multiplex PCR; TCRdb's version includes in-frame clones alone and lacks a portion of them. The table has about 510,000 clones, roughly 79% seen once. Input material: PBMCs. All receptors come from a woman in her thirties or forties in good health. Some clones in this sample may be carry-over from other donors' samples. The CDR3 runs from the conserved cysteine through the conserved F or W.

CDR3	V
CASSSTNEQFF	TRBV7-9
CATSRDTDRGGLAGAYEQYF	TRBV15
CASSIDPGRSYEQYF	TRBV19
CASSYRGPSTDTQYF	TRBV6-5
CASSDGTTRYEQYF	TRBV10-1
CASSLGVDEKLFF	TRBV7-6
CASRLYVTGSEQYF	TRBV19
CAWGIAGGTDTQYF	TRBV30
CASSPGQGIPLNTGELFF	TRBV7-7
CASSLGLAPNTDTQYF	TRBV5-6
CASSPRWGVGEKLFF	TRBV7-2
CASTGLAGAYEQYF	TRBV6-1
CASTSSATGAVREQYF	TRBV5-6
CASSFDRVVEQYF	TRBV5-6
CASLQGGDQPQHF	TRBV19
CASSDNTPYERQYF	TRBV25-1
CASSGPETYEQYF	TRBV9
CAIGTVNYGYTF	TRBV28
CASSNLASGEQYF	TRBV19
CASSPFGALAVHSAQETQYF	TRBV5-4
CASSLTGGPSGYTF	TRBV27
CASSESNTQPLHF	TRBV25-1
CASSFGTKQFF	TRBV7-6
CASSPDRVGTGELFF	TRBV11-3
CAWEGANYGYTF	TRBV30
CASSLNTGELFF	TRBV2
CASSPPGLAGGPWYEQYF	TRBV28
CASSLGTAGGGQYF	TRBV27
CASRGFNEQFF	TRBV7-8
CASSQEDGEYRTEAFF	TRBV21-1
CASSGGGNTIYF	TRBV2
CASANLRTSGYNEQFF	TRBV7-9
CASSIRLSGWVLSQFF	TRBV21-1
CASSPPQVGDYYEQYF	TRBV5-4
CASSPPGHSTDTQYF	TRBV4-1
CASSLERGPFPQYF	TRBV7-6
CASSSLDRFSYNEQFF	TRBV5-5
CAWTVRGLNYGYTF	TRBV30
CASSLAASGTYEQYF	TRBV7-9
CASSPLGGLAQDTQYF	TRBV7-9
CAISDSRSASGNTIYF	TRBV10-3
CASRSRQGASYNEQFF	TRBV7-3
CASRLAGGELFF	TRBV11-3
CAISGVSHEQFF	TRBV10-3
CASSPRQNTGELFF	TRBV18
CASSARTGYSDEQFF	TRBV7-6
CASSRRGGEAEKLFF	TRBV19
CASSDTVGQGGNQPQHF	TRBV6-4
CAGGGYNQPQHF	TRBV2
CASSLVWLASGTDTQYF	TRBV7-2
CASSLTPERGSGNTIYF	TRBV27
CASSIPGRQETQYF	TRBV6-1
CASSLVRREFADTQYF	TRBV5-4
CASSYSRQGIF	TRBV6-6
CASSRPGTGNYGYTF	TRBV6-1